The T cell receptor beta chain under discussion was sequenced for a study of shared clonotypes between healthy human individuals. Regarding the study as a whole: Sequencing depth was a factor that was expected to affect clonotype sharing among donors.

Trimming took 4 bases from V and 4 from J, leaving 11 bases between them. The CDR3 length is 13 residues. Germline V gene sequence: CDR1 SGHRS, CDR2 YFSETQ. Clones were read by immunoSEQ multiplex PCR, and TCRdb kept only the in-frame ones, dropping some. The sample has about 2.4 million clones; around 94% are singletons. A word on this clone: Antigen specificity is unknown. This CDR3 is also generated by other DNA sequences in the sample.

The sequenced sample was naive CD4+ T cells sorted from blood. Subset indicated: CD45RA+ positively selected. The V and J genes are TRBV5-1 and TRBJ1-2; D ambiguous. This TCR was sampled from a man aged 18 to 30 in good health. The CDR3 here is CASSPGGSYGYTF. As DNA, the CDR3 is TGCGCCAGCAGCCCGGGTGGGTCCTATGGCTACACCTTC.